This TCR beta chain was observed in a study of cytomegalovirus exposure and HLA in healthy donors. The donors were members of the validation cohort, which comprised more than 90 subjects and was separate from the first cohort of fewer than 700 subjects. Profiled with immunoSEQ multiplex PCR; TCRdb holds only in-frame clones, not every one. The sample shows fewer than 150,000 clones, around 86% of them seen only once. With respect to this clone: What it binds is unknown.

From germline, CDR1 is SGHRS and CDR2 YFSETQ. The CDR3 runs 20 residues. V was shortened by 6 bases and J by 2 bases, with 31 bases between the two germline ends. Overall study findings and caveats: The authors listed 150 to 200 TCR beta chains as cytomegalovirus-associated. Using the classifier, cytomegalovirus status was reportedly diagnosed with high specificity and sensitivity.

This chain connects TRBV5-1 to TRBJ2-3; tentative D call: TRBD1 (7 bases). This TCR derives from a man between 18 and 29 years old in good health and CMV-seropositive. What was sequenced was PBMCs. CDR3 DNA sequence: TGCGCCAGCACCGTGGGGGGTGGCTCTCGGACAGGACTTACCACAGATACGCAGTATTTT. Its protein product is CASTVGGGSRTGLTTDTQYF.